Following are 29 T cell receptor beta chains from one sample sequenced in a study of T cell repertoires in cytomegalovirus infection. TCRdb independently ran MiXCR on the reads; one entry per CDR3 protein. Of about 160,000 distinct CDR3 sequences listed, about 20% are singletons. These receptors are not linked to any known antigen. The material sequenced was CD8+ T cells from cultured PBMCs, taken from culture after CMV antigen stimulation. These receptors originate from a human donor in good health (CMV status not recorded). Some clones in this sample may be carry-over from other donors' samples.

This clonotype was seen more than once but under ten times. The CDR3 spells CASRPDRGRVVNWETQYF. In DNA form, the CDR3 reads TGTGCCAGCAGACCTGACAGGGGGCGGGTCGTAAATTGGGAGACCCAGTACTTC. The V call is TRBV6-2 or TRBV6-3, the J call TRBJ2-5, with 10 bases aligning to TRBD1. J gave up 5 bases and V 6 bases, and 18 bases lay outside the gene matches. The CDR3 sequence is 18 residues long. Per the germline V gene, CDR1 is MNHEY and CDR2 is SVGEGT.

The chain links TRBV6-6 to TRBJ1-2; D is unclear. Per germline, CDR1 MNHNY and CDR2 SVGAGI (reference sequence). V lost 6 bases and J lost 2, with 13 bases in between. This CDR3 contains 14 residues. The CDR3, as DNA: TGTGCCAGCAGCCTGATAGGCTCCAACTATGGCTACACCTTC. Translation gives CASSLIGSNYGYTF.

The CDR3 nucleotides read TGTGCCAGCAGTGAAAGGGGAGCGGTTGGGTTGAGGGAGCAGTACTTC. It codes for CASSERGAVGLREQYF. The chain joins TRBV2 to TRBJ2-7, with D perhaps TRBD1 or TRBD2 (5 bases each). The CDR3 runs to 16 residues. Trimming pared 2 bases from V and 7 bases from J, leaving 21 bases between. Germline V gives CDR1 SNHLY, CDR2 FYNNEI.

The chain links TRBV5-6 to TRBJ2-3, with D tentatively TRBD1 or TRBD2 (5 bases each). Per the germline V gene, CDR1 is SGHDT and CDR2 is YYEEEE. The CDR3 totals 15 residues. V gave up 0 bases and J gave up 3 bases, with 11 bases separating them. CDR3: CASSLELEGTDTQYF. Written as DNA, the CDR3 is TGTGCCAGCAGCTTGGAACTAGAGGGGACAGATACGCAGTATTTT.

This CDR3 reads CASSEEDGNYEQYF. The DNA for the CDR3 is TGTGCCAGCAGTGAAGAGGACGGGAACTACGAGCAGTACTTC. The J gene is TRBJ2-7, the V gene TRBV6-1; a weak D match, TRBD2 (5 bases). Germline V CDR1 and CDR2: MNHNS, SASEGT. The CDR3 runs 14 residues. V was shortened by 1 base and J by 3 bases, with 10 bases between the two germline ends.

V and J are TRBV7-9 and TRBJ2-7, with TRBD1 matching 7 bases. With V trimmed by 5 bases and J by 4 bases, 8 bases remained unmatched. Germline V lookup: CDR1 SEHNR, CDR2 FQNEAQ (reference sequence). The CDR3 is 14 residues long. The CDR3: CASSPDRDQYEQYF. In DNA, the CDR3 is TGTGCCAGCAGCCCAGACAGGGATCAGTACGAGCAGTACTTC.

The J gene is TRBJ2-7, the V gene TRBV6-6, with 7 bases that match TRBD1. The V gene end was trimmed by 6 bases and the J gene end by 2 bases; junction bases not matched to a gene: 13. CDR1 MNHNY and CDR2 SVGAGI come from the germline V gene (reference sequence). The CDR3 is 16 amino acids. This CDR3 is CASSPGTVGDTYEQYF. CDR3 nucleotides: TGTGCCAGCAGCCCCGGGACAGTTGGTGACACCTACGAGCAGTACTTC.

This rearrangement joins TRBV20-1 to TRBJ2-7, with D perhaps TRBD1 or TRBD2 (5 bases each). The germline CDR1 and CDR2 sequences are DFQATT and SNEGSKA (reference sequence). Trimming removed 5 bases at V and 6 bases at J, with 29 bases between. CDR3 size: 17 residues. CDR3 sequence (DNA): TGCAGTGCTTCGGGGACGGAGTACCCTATCGTTGTAAGCGAGCAGTACTTC. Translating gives CSASGTEYPIVVSEQYF.

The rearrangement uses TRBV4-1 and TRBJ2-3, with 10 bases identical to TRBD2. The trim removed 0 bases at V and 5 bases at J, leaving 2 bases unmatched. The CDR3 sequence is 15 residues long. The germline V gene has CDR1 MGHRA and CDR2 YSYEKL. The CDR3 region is CASSQDRLAGDTQYF. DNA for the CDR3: TGCGCCAGCAGCCAAGATCGACTAGCGGGAGATACGCAGTATTTT.

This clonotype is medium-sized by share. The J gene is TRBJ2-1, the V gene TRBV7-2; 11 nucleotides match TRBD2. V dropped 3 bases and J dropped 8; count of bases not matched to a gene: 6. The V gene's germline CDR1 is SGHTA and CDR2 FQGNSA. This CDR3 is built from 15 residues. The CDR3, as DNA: TGTGCCAGCAGCTTCATGACTAGCGGGGTTTATGAGCAGTTCTTC. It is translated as CASSFMTSGVYEQFF.

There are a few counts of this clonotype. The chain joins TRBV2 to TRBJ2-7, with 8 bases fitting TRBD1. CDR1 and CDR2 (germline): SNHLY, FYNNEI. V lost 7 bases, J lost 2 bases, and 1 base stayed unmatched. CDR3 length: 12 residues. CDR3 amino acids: CASMDRAYEQYF. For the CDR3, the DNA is TGTGCCAGCATGGACAGGGCCTACGAGCAGTACTTC. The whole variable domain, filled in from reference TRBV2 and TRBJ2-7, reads EPEVTQTPSHQVTQMGQEVILRCVPISNHLYFYWYRQILGQKVEFLVSFYNNEISEKSEIFDDQFSVERPDGSNFTLKIRSTKLEDSAMYFCASMDRAYEQYFGPGTRLTVT.

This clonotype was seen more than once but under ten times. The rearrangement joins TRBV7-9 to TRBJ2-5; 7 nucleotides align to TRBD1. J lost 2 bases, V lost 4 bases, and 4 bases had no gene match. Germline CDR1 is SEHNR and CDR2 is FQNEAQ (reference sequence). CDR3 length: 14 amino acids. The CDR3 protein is CASSSTGWQETQYF. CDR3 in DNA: TGTGCCAGCAGCTCGACAGGGTGGCAAGAGACCCAGTACTTC.

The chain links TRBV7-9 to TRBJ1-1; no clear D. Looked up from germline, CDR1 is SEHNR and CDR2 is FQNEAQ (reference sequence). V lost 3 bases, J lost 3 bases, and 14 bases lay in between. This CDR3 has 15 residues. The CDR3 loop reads CASSFPARRDTEAFF. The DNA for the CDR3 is TGTGCCAGCAGCTTCCCGGCCAGGCGGGACACTGAAGCTTTCTTT.

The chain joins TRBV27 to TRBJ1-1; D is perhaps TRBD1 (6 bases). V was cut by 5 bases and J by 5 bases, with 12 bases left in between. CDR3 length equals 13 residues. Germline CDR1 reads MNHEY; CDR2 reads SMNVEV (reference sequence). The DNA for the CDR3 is TGTGCCAGCAGTGACAGGATAAGGACTGAAGCTTTCTTT. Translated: CASSDRIRTEAFF.

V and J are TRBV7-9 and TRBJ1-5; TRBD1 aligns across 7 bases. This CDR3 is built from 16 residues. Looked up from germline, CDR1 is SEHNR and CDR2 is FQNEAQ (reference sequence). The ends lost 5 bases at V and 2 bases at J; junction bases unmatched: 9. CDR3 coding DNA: TGTGCCAGCAGCCCACCAGGGGGAGGGGGCAATCAGCCCCAGCATTTT. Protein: CASSPPGGGGNQPQHF.

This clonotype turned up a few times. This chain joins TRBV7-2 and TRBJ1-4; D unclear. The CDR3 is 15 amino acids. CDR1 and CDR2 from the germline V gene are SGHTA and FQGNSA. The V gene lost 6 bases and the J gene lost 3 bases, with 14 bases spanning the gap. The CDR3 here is CASSQPQESNEKLFF. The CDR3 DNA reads TGTGCCAGCAGTCAACCCCAGGAATCTAATGAAAAACTGTTTTTT.

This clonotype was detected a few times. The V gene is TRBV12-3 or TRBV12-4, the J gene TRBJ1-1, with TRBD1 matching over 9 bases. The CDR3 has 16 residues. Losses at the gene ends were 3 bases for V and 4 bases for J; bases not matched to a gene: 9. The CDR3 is CASSFPSTGGSTEAFF. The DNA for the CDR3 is TGTGCCAGCAGTTTTCCCTCGACAGGGGGGTCCACTGAAGCTTTCTTT.

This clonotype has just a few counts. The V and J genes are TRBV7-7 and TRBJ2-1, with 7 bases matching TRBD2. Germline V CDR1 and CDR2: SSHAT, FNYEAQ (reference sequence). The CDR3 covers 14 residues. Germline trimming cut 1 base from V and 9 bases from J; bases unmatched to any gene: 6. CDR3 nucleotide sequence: TGTGCCAGCAGCTTAGAGTCAGGGAGGGGTGAGCAGTTCTTC. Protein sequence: CASSLESGRGEQFF.

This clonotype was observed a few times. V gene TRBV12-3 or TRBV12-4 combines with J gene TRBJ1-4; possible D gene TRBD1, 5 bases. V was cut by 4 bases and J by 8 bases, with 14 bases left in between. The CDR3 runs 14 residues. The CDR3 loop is CASSWAGHSEKLFF. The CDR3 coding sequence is TGTGCCAGCAGTTGGGCAGGGCACAGCGAAAAACTGTTTTTT.

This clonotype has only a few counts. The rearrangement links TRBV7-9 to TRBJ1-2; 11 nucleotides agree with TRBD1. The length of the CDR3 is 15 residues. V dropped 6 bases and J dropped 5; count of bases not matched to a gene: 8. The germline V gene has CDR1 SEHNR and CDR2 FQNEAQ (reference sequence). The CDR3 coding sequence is TGTGCCAGCAGTGGACAGGGGGCAGTAGGATATGGCTACACCTTC. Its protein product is CASSGQGAVGYGYTF.

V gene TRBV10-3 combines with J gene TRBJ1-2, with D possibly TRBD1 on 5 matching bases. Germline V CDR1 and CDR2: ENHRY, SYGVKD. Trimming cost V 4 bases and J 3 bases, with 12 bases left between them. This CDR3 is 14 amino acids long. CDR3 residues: CAISGAGKDYGYTF. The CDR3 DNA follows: TGTGCCATCAGTGGGGCAGGGAAGGACTATGGCTACACCTTC.

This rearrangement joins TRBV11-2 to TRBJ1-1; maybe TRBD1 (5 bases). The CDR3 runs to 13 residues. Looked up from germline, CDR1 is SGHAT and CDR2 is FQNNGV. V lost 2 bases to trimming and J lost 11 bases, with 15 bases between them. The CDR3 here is CASSLRVLGDAFF. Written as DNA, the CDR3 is TGTGCCAGCAGCTTAAGAGTTTTGGGGGACGCTTTCTTT.

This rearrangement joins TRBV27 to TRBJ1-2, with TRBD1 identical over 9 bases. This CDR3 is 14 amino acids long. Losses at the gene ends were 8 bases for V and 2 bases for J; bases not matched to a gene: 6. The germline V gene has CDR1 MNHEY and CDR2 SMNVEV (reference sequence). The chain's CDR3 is CASRPTGGNYGYTF. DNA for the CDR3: TGTGCCAGCCGCCCGACAGGGGGAAACTATGGCTACACCTTC.

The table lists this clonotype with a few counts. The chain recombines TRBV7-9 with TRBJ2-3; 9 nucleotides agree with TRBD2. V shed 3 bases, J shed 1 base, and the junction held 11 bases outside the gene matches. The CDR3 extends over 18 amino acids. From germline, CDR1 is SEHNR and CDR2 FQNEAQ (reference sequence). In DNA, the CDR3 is TGTGCCAGCAGCTTCGAGAAGCGGGGGGCGACTCGCACAGATACGCAGTATTTT. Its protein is CASSFEKRGATRTDTQYF.

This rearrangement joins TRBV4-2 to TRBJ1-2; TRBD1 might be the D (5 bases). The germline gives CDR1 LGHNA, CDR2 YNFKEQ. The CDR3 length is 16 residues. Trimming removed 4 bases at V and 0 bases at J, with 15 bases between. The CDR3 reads CASSPRAGEPNYGYTF. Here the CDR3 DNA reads TGTGCCAGCAGCCCAAGGGCGGGGGAACCTAACTATGGCTACACCTTC.

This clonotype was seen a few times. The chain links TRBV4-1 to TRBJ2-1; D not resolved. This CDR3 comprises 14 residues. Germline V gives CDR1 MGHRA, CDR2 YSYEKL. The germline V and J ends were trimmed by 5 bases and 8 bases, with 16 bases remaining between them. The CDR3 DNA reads TGCGCCAGCAGCGCCATTACCGCAGGAGATGAGCAGTTCTTC. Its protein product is CASSAITAGDEQFF.

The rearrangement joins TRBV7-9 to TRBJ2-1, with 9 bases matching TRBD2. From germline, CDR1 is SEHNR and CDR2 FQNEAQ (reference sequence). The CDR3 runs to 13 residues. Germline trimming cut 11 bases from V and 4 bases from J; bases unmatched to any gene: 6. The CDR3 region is CAESGGPYNEQFF. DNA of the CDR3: TGTGCCGAGAGCGGGGGGCCTTACAATGAGCAGTTCTTC.

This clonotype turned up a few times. CDR3 nucleotides: TGTGCCAGCAGCCGAGGAAACTCCTATAATTCACCCCTCCACTTT. Protein: CASSRGNSYNSPLHF. The chain recombines TRBV7-2 with TRBJ1-6, with D unclear. CDR3 size: 15 residues. Trimming pared 5 bases from V and 0 bases from J, leaving 8 bases between. CDR1 and CDR2 from the germline V gene are SGHTA and FQGNSA.

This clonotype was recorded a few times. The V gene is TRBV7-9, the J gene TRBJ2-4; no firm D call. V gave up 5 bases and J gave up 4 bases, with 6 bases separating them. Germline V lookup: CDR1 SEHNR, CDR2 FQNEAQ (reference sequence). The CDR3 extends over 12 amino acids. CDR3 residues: CASSREKNIQYF. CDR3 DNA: TGTGCCAGCAGCCGCGAAAAAAACATTCAGTACTTC. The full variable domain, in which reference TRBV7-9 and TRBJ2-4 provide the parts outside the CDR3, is DTGVSQNPRHKITKRGQNVTFRCDPISEHNRLYWYRQTLGQGPEFLTYFQNEAQLEKSRLLSDRFSAERPKGSFSTLEIQRTEQGDSAMYLCASSREKNIQYFGAGTRLSVL.